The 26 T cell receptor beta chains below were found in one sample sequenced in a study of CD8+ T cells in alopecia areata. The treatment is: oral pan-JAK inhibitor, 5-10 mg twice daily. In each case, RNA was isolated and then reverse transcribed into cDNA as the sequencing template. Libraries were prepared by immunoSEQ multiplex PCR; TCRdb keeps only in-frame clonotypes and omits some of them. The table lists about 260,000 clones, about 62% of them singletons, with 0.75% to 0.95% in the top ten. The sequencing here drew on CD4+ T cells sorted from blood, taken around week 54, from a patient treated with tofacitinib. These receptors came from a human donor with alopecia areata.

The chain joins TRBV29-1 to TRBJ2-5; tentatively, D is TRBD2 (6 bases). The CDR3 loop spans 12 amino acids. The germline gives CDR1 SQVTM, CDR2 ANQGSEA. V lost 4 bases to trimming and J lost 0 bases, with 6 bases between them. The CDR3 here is CSVGDYQETQYF. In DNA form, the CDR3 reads TGCAGCGTTGGGGACTACCAAGAGACCCAGTACTTC.

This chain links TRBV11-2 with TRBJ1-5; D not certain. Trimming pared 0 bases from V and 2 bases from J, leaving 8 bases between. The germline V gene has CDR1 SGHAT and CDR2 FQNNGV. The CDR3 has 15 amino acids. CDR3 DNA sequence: TGTGCCAGCAGCTTAGAGCCAGTTGGCAATCAGCCCCAGCATTTT. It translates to CASSLEPVGNQPQHF.

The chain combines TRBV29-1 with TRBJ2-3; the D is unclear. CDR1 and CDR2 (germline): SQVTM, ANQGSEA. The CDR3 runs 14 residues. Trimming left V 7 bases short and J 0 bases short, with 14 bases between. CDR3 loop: CSAGLEASTDTQYF. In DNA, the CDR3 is TGCAGCGCCGGCCTAGAGGCTAGCACAGATACGCAGTATTTT.

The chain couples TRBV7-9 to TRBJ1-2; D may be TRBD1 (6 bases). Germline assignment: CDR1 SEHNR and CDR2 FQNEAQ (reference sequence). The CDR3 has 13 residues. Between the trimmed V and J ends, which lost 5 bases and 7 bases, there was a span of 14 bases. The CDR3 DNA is TGTGCCAGCAGCCCGACAGGAAATTTTGGCTACACCTTC. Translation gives CASSPTGNFGYTF.

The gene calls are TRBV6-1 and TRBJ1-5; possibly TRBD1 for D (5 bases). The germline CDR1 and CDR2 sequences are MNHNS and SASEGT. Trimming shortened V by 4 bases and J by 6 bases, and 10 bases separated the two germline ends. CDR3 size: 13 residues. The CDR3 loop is CASSVDISQPQHF. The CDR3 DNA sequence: TGTGCCAGCAGTGTGGACATCAGTCAGCCCCAGCATTTT.

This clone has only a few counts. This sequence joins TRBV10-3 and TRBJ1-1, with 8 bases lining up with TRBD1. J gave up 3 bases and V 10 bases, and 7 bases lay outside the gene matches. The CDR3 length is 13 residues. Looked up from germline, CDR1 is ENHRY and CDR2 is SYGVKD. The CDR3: CANSQGEYTEAFF. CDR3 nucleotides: TGTGCCAACTCACAGGGGGAGTACACTGAAGCTTTCTTT.

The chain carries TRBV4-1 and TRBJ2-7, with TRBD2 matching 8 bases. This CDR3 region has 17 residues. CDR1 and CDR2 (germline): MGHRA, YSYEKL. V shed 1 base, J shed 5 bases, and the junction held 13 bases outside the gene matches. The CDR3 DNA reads TGCGCCAGCAGCCAAGTTGATTTGGGACTAGTCCGCGACGAGCAGTACTTC. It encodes CASSQVDLGLVRDEQYF.

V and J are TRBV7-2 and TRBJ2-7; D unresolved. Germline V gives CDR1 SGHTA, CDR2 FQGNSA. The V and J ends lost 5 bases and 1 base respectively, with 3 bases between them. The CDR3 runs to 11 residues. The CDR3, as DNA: TGTGCCAGCAGCGCTTCCTACGAGCAGTACTTC. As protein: CASSASYEQYF.

The CDR3 loop reads CASSKEGGGPWETQYF. The CDR3 DNA sequence: TGTGCCAGCAGCAAAGAAGGCGGGGGGCCCTGGGAGACCCAGTACTTC. The chain recombines TRBV21-1 with TRBJ2-5; no DNA check was done on the table's D call, TRBD2. TRBV21-1 is a documented pseudogene. The CDR3 is 16 residues long.

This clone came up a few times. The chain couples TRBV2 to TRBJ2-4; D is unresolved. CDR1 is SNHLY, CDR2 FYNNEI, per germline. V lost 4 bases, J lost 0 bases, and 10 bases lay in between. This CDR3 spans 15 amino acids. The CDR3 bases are TGTGCCAGCAGTGCCAATCTATTAGCCAAAAACATTCAGTACTTC. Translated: CASSANLLAKNIQYF.

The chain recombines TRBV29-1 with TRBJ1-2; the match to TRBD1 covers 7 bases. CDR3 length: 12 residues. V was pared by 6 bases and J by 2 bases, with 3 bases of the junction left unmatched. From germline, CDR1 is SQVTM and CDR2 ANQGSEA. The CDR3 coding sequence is TGCAGCGTCCTGACAGGGAACTATGGCTACACCTTC. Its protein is CSVLTGNYGYTF.

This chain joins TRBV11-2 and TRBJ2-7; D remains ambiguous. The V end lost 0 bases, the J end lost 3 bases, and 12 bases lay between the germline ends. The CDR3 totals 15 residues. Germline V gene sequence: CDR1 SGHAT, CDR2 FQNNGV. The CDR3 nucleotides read TGTGCCAGCAGCTTAGATAGATCACTGAGCTACGAGCAGTACTTC. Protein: CASSLDRSLSYEQYF.

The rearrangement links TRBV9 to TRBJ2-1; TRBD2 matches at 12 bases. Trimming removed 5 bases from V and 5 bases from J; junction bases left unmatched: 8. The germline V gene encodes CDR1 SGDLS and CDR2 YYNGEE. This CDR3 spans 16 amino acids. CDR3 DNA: TGTGCCAGCAGTGGTTATAGGACTAGCGGGAACAATGAGCAGTTCTTC. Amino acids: CASSGYRTSGNNEQFF. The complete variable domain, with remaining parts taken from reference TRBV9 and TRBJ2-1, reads DSGVTQTPKHLITATGQRVTLRCSPRSGDLSVYWYQQSLDQGLQFLIQYYNGEERAKGNILERFSAQQFPDLHSELNLSSLELGDSALYFCASSGYRTSGNNEQFFGPGTRLTVL.

CDR3 residues: CASSSTGQGWEKLFF. CDR3 nucleotide sequence: TGTGCCAGCAGCTCAACGGGACAGGGTTGGGAAAAACTGTTTTTT. The V and J genes are TRBV7-9 and TRBJ1-4, with 9 nucleotides matching TRBD1. Unmatched junction bases numbered 8, after V lost 4 bases and J lost 8 bases. The CDR3 is 15 amino acids. Germline CDR1 is SEHNR and CDR2 is FQNEAQ (reference sequence).

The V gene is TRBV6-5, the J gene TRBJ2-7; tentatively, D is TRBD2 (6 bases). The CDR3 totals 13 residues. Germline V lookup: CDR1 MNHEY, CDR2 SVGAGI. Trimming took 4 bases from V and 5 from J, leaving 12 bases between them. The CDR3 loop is CASSLRGGNEQYF. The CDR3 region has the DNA TGTGCCAGCAGTTTGAGGGGCGGGAACGAGCAGTACTTC.

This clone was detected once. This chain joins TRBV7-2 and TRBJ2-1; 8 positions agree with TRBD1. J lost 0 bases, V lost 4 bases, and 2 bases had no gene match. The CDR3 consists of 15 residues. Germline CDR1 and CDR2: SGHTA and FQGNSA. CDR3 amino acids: CASSSGQGSYNEQFF. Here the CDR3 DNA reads TGTGCCAGCAGCTCCGGACAGGGCTCCTACAATGAGCAGTTCTTC.

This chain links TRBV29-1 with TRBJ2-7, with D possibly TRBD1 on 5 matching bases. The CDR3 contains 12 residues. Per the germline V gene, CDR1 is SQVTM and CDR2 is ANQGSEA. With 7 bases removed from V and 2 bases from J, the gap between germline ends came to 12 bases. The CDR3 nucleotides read TGCAGCGCCCGACAAGGGGCCTACGAGCAGTACTTC. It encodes CSARQGAYEQYF.

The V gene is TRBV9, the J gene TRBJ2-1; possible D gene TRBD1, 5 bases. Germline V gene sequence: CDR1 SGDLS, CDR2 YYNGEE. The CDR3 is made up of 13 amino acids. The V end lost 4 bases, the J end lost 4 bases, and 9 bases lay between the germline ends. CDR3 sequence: CASSIRQYNEQFF. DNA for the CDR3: TGTGCCAGCAGCATAAGACAGTACAATGAGCAGTTCTTC.

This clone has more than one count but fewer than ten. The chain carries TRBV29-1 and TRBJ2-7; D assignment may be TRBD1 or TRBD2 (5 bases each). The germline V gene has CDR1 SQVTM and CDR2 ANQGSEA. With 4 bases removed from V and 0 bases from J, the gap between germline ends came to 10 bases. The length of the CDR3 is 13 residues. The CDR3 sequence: CSVVSGSSYEQYF. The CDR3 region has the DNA TGCAGCGTTGTGTCAGGGAGCTCCTACGAGCAGTACTTC.

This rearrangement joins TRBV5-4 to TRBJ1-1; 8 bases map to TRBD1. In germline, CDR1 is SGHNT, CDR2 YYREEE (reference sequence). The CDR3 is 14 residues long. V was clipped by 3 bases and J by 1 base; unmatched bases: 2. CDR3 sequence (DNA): TGTGCCAGCAGCTGGGGGACAGGGAACACTGAAGCTTTCTTT. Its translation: CASSWGTGNTEAFF.

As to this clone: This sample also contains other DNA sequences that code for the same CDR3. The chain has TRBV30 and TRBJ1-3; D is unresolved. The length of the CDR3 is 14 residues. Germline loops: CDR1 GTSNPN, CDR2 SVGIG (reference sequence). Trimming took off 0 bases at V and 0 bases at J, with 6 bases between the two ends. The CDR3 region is CAWSVKGSGNTIYF. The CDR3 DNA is TGTGCCTGGAGTGTGAAGGGCTCTGGAAACACCATATATTTT.

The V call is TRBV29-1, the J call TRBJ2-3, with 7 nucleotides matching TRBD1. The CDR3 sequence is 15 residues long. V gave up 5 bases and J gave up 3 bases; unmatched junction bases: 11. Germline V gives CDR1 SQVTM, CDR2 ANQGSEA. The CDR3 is CSVNSDRVQTDTQYF. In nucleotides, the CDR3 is TGCAGCGTTAATTCTGACAGGGTGCAGACAGATACGCAGTATTTT.

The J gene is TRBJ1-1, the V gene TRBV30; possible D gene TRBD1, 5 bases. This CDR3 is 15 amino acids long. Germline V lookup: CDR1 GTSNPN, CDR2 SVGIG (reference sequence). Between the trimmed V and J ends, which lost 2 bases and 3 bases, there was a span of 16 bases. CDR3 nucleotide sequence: TGTGCCTGGAGTTTCGGGGGGGTGGAGGACACTGAAGCTTTCTTT. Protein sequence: CAWSFGGVEDTEAFF.

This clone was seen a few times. CDR3 region: CASSELGAANTGELFF. CDR3 DNA sequence: TGTGCCAGCAGTGAGTTGGGGGCGGCGAACACCGGGGAGCTGTTTTTT. The V gene is TRBV2, the J gene TRBJ2-2, with D perhaps TRBD1 (6 bases). CDR1 SNHLY and CDR2 FYNNEI come from the germline V gene. Trimming removed 3 bases at V and 0 bases at J, with 11 bases between. The CDR3 is made up of 16 amino acids. Together with reference TRBV2 and TRBJ2-2, the CDR3 gives the full variable domain: EPEVTQTPSHQVTQMGQEVILRCVPISNHLYFYWYRQILGQKVEFLVSFYNNEISEKSEIFDDQFSVERPDGSNFTLKIRSTKLEDSAMYFCASSELGAANTGELFFGEGSRLTVL.

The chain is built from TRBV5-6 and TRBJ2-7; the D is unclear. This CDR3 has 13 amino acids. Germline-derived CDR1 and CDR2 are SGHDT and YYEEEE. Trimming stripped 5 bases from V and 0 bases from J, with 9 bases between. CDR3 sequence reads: CASRRRGSYEQYF. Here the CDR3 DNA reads TGTGCCAGCAGGCGGCGCGGCTCCTACGAGCAGTACTTC.

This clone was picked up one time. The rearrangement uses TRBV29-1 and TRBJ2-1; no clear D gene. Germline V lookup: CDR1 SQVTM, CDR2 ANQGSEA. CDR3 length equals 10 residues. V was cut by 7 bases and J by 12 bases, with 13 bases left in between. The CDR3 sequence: CSATDGAQFF. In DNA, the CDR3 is TGCAGCGCGACGGACGGAGCGCAGTTCTTC.